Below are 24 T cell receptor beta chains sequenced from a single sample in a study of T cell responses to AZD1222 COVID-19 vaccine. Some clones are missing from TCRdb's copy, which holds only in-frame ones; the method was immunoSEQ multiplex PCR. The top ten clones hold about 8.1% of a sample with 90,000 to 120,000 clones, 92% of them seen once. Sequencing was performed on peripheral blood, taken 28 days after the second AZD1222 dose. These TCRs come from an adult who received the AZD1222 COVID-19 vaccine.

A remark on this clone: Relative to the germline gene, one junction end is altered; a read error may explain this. CDR3 DNA: TGTGCCAGCAGGGTCCCAGGGACAGCTTCTTTC. Encoded protein: CASRVPGTASF. The chain recombines TRBV2 with TRBJ1-2, with 7 bases that match TRBD1. There are 11 residues in the CDR3. Germline lookup yields CDR1 SNHLY and CDR2 FYNNEI.

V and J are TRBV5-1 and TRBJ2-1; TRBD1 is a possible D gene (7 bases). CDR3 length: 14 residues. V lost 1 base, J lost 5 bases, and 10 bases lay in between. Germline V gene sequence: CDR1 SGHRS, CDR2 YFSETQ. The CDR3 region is CASSLQGGNNEQFF. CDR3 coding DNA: TGCGCCAGCAGCTTGCAGGGGGGAAACAATGAGCAGTTCTTC.

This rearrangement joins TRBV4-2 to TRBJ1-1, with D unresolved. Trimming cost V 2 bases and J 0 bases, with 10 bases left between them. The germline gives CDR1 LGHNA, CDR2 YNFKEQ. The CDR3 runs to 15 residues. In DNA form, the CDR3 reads TGTGCCAGCAGCCAAAACACCGGAATGAACACTGAAGCTTTCTTT. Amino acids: CASSQNTGMNTEAFF.

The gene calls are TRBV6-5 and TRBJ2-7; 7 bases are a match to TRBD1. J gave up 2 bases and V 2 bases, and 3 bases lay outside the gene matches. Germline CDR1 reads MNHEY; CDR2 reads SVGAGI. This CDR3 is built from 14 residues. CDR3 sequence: CASSYGTATYEQYF. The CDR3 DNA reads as TGTGCCAGCAGTTACGGGACAGCTACCTACGAGCAGTACTTC.

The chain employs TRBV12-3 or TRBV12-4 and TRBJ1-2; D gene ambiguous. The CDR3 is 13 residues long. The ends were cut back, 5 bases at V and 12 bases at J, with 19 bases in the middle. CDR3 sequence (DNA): TGTGCCAGCAGTCCGTCCCGAGTTCTCACTCACACCTTC. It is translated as CASSPSRVLTHTF.

CDR3: CATQRTLAEINSPLHF. As DNA, the CDR3 is TGTGCCACCCAAAGGACCTTGGCAGAGATAAATTCACCCCTCCACTTT. The chain couples TRBV2 to TRBJ1-6; D is undetermined. The CDR3 covers 16 residues. Per the germline V gene, CDR1 is SNHLY and CDR2 is FYNNEI. Trimming pared 10 bases from V and 7 bases from J, leaving 23 bases between.

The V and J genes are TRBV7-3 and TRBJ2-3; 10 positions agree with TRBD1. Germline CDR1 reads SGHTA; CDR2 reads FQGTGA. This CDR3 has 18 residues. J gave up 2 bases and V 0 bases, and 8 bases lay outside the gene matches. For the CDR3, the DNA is TGTGCCAGCAGCTTAACCCCCGGGACAGGGGCAAACACAGATACGCAGTATTTT. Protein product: CASSLTPGTGANTDTQYF.

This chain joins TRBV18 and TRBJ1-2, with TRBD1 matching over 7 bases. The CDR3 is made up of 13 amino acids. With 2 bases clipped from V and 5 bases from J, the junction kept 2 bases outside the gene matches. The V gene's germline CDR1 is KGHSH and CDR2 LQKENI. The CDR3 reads CASSPDRDYGYTF. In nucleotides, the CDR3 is TGTGCCAGCTCACCAGACAGGGATTATGGCTACACCTTC.

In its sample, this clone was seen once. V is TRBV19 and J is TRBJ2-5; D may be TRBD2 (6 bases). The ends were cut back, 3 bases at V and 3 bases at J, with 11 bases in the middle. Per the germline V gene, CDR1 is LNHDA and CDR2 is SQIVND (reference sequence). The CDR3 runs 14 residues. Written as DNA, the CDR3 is TGTGCCAGTAGTATGCGGGGTGGGAAAGAGACCCAGTACTTC. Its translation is CASSMRGGKETQYF.

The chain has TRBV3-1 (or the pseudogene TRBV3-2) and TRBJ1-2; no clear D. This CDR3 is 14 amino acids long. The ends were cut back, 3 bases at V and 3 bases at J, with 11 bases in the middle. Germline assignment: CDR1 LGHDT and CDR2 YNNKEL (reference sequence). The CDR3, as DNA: TGTGCCAGCAGCCATCGAATGGGCGACTATGGCTACACCTTC. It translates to CASSHRMGDYGYTF.

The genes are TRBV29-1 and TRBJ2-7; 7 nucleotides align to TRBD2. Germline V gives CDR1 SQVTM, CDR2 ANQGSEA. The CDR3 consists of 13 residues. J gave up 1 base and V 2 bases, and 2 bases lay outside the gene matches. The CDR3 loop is CSVELGGSYEQYF. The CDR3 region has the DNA TGCAGCGTTGAACTGGGGGGGTCCTACGAGCAGTACTTC.

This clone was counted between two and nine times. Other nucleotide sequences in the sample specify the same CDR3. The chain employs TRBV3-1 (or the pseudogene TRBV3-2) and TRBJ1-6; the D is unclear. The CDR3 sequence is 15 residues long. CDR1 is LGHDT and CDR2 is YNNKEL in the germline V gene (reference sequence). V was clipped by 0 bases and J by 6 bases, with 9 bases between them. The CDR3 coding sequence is TGTGCCAGCAGCCAAGATCCAGTTTTTAATTCACCCCTCCACTTT. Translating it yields CASSQDPVFNSPLHF.

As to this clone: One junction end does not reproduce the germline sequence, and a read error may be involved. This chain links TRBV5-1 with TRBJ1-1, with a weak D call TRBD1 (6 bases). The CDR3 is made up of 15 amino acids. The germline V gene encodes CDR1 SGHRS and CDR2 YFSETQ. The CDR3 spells CAGSSKGHQNTEAFF. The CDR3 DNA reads TGCGCCGGCAGCTCGAAGGGACACCAGAACACTGAAGCTTTCTTT.

CDR3 DNA sequence: TGCGCCAGCAGCTTGTCGGCGTATCTGGACTACGAGCAGTACTTC. Its protein is CASSLSAYLDYEQYF. The rearrangement links TRBV5-1 to TRBJ2-7; the D is unclear. The germline V gene has CDR1 SGHRS and CDR2 YFSETQ. V lost 1 base and J 3 bases, leaving 14 bases between the germline ends. The CDR3 contains 15 residues.

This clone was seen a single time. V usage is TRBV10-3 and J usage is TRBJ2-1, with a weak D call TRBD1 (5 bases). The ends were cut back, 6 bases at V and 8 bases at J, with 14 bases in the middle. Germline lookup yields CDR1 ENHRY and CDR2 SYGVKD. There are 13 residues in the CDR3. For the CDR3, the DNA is TGTGCCATCAGCGTCTCCTGGGGCGATGAGCAGTTCTTC. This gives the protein CAISVSWGDEQFF.

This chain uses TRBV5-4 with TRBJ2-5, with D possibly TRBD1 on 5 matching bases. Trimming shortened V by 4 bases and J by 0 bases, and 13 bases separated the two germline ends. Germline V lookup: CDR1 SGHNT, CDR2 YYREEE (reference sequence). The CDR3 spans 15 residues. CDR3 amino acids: CASSLRAQDQETQYF. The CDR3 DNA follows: TGTGCCAGCAGCCTCAGGGCGCAGGACCAAGAGACCCAGTACTTC.

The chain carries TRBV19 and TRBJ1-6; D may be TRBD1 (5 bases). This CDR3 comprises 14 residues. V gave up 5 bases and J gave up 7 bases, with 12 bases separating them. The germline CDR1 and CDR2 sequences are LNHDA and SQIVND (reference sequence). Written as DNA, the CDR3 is TGTGCCAGTAGTTACGGGGGATGGAATTCACCCCTCCACTTT. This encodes CASSYGGWNSPLHF.

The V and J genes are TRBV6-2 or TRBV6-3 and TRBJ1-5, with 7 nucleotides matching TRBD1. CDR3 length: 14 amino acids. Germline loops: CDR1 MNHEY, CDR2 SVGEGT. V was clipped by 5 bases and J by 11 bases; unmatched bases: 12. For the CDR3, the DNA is TGTGCCAGCAGTCAAGGACAGGACCGCAGGGCCCAGCATTTT. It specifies CASSQGQDRRAQHF.

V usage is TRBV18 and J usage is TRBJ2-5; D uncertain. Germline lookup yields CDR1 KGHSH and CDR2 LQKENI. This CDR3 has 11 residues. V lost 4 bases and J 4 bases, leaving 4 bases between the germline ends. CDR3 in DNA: TGTGCCAGCTCACACACAGAGACCCAGTACTTC. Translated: CASSHTETQYF.

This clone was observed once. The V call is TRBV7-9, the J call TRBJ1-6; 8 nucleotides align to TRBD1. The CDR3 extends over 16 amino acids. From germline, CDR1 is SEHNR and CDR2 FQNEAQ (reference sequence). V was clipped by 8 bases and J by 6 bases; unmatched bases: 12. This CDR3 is CASRTGPRAGNSPLHF. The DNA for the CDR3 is TGTGCCAGCCGGACAGGGCCGAGGGCGGGTAATTCACCCCTCCACTTT.

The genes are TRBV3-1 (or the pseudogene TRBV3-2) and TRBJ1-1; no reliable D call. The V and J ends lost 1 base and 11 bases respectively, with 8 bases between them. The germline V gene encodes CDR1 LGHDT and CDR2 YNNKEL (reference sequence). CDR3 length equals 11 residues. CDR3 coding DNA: TGTGCCAGCAGCCAAGGCCCCGATGCTTTCTTT. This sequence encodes CASSQGPDAFF.

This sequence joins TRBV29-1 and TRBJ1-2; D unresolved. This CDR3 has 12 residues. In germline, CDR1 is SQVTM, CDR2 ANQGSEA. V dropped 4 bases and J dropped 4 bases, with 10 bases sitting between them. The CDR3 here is CSVAGGPYGYTF. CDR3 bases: TGCAGCGTTGCCGGAGGACCCTATGGCTACACCTTC.

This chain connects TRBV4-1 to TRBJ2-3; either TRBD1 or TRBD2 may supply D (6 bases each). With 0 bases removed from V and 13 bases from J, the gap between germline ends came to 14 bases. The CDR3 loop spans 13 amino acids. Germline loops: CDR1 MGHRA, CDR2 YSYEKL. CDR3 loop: CASSQDVSRGEYF. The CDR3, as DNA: TGCGCCAGCAGCCAAGATGTCTCTAGGGGGGAGTATTTT.

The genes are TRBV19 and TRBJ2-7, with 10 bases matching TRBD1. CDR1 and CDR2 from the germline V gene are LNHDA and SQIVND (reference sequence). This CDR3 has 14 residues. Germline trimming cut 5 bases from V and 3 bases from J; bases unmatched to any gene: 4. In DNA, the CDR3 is TGTGCCAGTAGTGACCGGGACAGGGGCTACGAGCAGTACTTC. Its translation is CASSDRDRGYEQYF.